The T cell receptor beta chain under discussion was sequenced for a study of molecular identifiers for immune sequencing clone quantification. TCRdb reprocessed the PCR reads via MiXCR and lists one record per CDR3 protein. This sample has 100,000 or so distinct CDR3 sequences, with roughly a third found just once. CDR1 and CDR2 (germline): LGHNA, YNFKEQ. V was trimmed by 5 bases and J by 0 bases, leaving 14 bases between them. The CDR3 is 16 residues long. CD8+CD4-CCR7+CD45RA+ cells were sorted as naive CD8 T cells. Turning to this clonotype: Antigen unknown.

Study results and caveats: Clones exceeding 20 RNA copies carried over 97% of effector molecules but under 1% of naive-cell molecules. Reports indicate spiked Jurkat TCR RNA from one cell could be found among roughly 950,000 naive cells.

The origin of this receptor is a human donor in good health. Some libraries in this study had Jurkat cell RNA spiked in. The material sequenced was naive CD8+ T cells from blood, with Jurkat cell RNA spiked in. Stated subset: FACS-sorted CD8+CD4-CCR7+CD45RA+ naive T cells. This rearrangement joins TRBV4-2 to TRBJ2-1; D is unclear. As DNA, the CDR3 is TGTGCCAGCAGCGACTTACCGGGTATCTCCTACAATGAGCAGTTCTTC. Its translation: CASSDLPGISYNEQFF.